The clone carrying this T cell receptor (beta chain) came up once. The data derive from a study of T cell changes during pregnancy in multiple sclerosis. Sequenced by immunoSEQ multiplex PCR; TCRdb stores in-frame clones only, minus some. There are around 71,000 clones in the sample; around 90% occur only once, and around 1.6% lies in the top ten. The CDR3 extends over 15 amino acids. V gave up 6 bases and J gave up 5 bases; unmatched junction bases: 9. CDR1 and CDR2 (germline): MNHNS, SASEGT. The chain combines TRBV6-1 with TRBJ2-5; TRBD2 agrees at 10 bases. The TCR originated in a female donor with multiple sclerosis, enrolled in a pregnancy study. Sequencing was performed on peripheral blood, taken after pregnancy. CDR3: CASSTSGAPSETQYF. CDR3 nucleotides: TGTGCCAGCAGCACTAGCGGGGCTCCCTCGGAGACCCAGTACTTC.